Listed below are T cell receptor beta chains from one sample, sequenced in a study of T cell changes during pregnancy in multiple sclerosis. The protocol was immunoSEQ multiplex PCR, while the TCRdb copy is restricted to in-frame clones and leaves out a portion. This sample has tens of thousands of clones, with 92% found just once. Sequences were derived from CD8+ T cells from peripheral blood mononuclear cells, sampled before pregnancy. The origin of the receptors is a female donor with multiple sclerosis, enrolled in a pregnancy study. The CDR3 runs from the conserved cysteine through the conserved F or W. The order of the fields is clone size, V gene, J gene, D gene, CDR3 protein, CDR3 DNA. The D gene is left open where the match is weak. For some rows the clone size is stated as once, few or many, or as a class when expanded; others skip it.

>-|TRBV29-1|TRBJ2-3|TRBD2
CSVVLAGVELYTQYF
TGCAGCGTGGTGCTAGCGGGGGTGGAACTGTATACGCAGTATTTT
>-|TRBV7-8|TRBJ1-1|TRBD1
CASSWDRGNTEAFF
TGTGCCAGCAGCTGGGACAGGGGGAACACTGAAGCTTTCTTT
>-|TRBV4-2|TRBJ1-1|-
CASSQTLGQLEAFF
TGTGCCAGCAGCCAAACCCTCGGACAGCTTGAAGCTTTCTTT
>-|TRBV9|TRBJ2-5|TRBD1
CASSVEGQGVEETQYF
TGTGCCAGCAGCGTAGAGGGACAGGGGGTGGAAGAGACCCAGTACTTC
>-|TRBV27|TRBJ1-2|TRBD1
CASKAGGLGYTF
TGTGCCAGCAAGGCAGGGGGCCTTGGCTACACCTTC
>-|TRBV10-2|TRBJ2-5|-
CASSGGYQETQYF
TGCGCCAGCAGCGGGGGTTACCAAGAGACCCAGTACTTC
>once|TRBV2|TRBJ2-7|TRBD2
CASMGREVYEQYF
TGTGCCAGCATGGGCCGGGAGGTCTACGAGCAGTACTTC
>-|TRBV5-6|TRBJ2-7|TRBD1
CASSFGTVYEQYF
TGTGCCAGCAGCTTCGGGACAGTCTACGAGCAGTACTTC
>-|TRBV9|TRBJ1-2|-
CASSVVREGGYGYTF
TGTGCCAGCAGCGTAGTCCGCGAGGGCGGCTATGGCTACACCTTC
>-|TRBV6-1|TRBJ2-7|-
CASSEASFPSYEQYF
TGTGCCAGCAGTGAAGCTTCCTTCCCTTCCTACGAGCAGTACTTC
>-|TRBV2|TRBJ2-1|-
CASSEGSPTNEQFF
TGTGCCAGCAGTGAGGGCAGCCCTACCAATGAGCAGTTCTTC
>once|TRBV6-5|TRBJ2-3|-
CASSFHLGRGRQYF
TGTGCCAGCAGTTTCCACCTGGGTCGGGGAAGGCAGTATTTT
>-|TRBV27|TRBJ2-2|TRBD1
CASSGSGTVINTGELFF
TGTGCCAGCAGTGGGTCCGGGACAGTCATAAACACCGGGGAGCTGTTTTTT
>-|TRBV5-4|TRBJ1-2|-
CASSFTGPGYGYTF
TGTGCCAGCAGCTTTACAGGGCCTGGCTATGGCTACACCTTC
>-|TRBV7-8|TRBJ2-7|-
CASSPMGVSDEQYF
TGTGCCAGCAGCCCTATGGGCGTCTCGGACGAGCAGTACTTC
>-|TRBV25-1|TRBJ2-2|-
CASSAIGDTGELFF
TGTGCCAGCAGTGCTATCGGGGATACCGGGGAGCTGTTTTTT
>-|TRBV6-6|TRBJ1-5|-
CASSYTPGGRQPQHF
TGTGCCAGCAGTTACACCCCGGGGGGCCGGCAGCCCCAGCATTTT
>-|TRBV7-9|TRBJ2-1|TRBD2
CASSLAQRGYNEQFF
TGTGCCAGCAGCCTTGCGCAGCGGGGCTACAATGAGCAGTTCTTC
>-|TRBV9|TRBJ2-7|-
CASSVGTTTYEQYF
TGTGCCAGCAGCGTAGGGACTACCACCTACGAGCAGTACTTC
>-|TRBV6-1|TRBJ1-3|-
CASSVGDSGNTIYF
TGTGCCAGCAGTGTGGGAGACTCTGGAAACACCATATATTTT
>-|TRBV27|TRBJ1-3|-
CASSSTGSSGNTIYF
TGTGCCAGCAGTTCTACAGGTAGCTCTGGAAACACCATATATTTT
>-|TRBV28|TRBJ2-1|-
CASSFPTVPLRHEQFF
TGTGCCAGCAGTTTCCCCACAGTCCCCCTTCGGCATGAGCAGTTCTTC
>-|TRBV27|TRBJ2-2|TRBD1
CASSLVTGQGSGELFF
TGTGCCAGCAGTTTAGTGACCGGACAGGGGTCCGGGGAGCTGTTTTTT
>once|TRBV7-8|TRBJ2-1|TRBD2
CASSLALGLAVVYNEQFF
TGTGCCAGCAGCTTAGCCTTGGGGCTAGCGGTCGTCTACAATGAGCAGTTCTTC
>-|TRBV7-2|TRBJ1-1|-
CASSPHQGNTEAFF
TGTGCCAGCAGCCCCCACCAGGGGAACACTGAAGCTTTCTTT
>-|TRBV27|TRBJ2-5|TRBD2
CASRTSGETQYF
TGTGCCAGCAGAACTAGCGGGGAGACCCAGTACTTC
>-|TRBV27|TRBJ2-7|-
CASSFRGSSYEQYF
TGTGCCAGCAGTTTTAGGGGGAGCTCCTACGAGCAGTACTTC
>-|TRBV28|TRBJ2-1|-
CASSFPPGRDEQFF
TGTGCCAGCAGTTTCCCCCCCGGGCGGGATGAGCAGTTCTTC
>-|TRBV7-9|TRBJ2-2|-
CASSLGGLGELFF
TGTGCCAGCAGCTTAGGAGGGCTCGGGGAGCTGTTTTTT
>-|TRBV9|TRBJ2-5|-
CASSVGSRQETQYF
TGTGCCAGCAGCGTAGGCTCTAGACAAGAGACCCAGTACTTC
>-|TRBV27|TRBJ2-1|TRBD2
CASSAGLAGVNEQFF
TGTGCCAGCAGCGCCGGGCTAGCGGGAGTCAATGAGCAGTTCTTC
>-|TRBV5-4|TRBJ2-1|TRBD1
CASSLLQGQGEQFF
TGTGCCAGCAGCTTGTTACAGGGGCAGGGTGAGCAGTTCTTC
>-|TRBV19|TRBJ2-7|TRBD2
CASSPGTSSCYEQYF
TGTGCCAGTAGTCCCGGGACTAGCTCCTGCTACGAGCAGTACTTC
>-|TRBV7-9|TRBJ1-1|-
CASSFGGLEDKHHEAFF
TGTGCCAGCAGCTTTGGAGGGTTAGAGGACAAACACCATGAAGCTTTCTTT
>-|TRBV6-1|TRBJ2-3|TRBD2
CASSELGGARDTQYF
TGTGCCAGCAGTGAATTGGGAGGGGCGAGGGATACGCAGTATTTT
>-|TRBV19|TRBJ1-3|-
CASSMDTSSGNTIYF
TGTGCCAGTAGTATGGACACCAGCTCTGGAAACACCATATATTTT
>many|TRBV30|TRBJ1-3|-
CAWAPVTIYF
TGTGCCTGGGCTCCGGTCACCATATATTTT
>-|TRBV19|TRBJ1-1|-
CASTREGAMYTEAFF
TGTGCCAGTACCCGAGAGGGCGCGATGTACACTGAAGCTTTCTTT
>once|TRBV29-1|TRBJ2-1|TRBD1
CSVADRGPYNEQFF
TGCAGCGTTGCCGACAGGGGGCCCTACAATGAGCAGTTCTTC
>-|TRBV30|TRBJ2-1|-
CVGGYPNEQFF
TGTGTTGGGGGGTACCCCAATGAGCAGTTCTTC
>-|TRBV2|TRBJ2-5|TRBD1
CASANPGQGAHETQYF
TGTGCCAGCGCTAACCCGGGACAGGGGGCTCATGAGACCCAGTACTTC
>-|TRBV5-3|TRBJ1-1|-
CARSLETQGNTEAFF
TGTGCCAGAAGCTTGGAAACCCAGGGAAACACTGAAGCTTTCTTT
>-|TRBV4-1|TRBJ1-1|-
CASSIRGGGGTEAFF
TGCGCCAGCAGCATCCGTGGGGGGGGTGGCACTGAAGCTTTCTTT
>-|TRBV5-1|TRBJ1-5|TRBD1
CASSLAPGGNQPQHF
TGCGCCAGCAGCTTGGCCCCAGGGGGAAATCAGCCCCAGCATTTT